This TCR beta chain was recorded in a study of Graves' ophthalmopathy and Graves' hyperthyroidism. Study details: The collection of peripheral blood took place at initial diagnosis, before any treatment.

The germline V and J ends were trimmed by 1 base and 0 bases, with 10 bases remaining between them. Germline V CDR1 and CDR2: DFQATT, SNEGSKA (reference sequence). This CDR3 has 15 residues. Points from the study as a whole: Both an approximately 70% sensitivity and a 72.22% specificity characterized the model's predictions of ophthalmopathy progression.

Notes on this clonotype: Its antigen is currently unknown.

The authors amplified TCR beta CDR3 regions, and they did so from RNA transcripts for repertoire sequencing. RT-PCR in the first round used HTBI primers; a second-round multiplex PCR followed. TCRdb re-analysed the multiplex PCR reads in MiXCR, keeping a single row per CDR3 protein. Counted here are 600,000 to 950,000 distinct CDR3 sequences, roughly 40% occurring once; the ten biggest clones make up 40% to 45%. Sequenced: peripheral blood. The receptor's source is an adult man with Graves' ophthalmopathy. The J gene is TRBJ1-3, the V gene TRBV20-1, with D unclear. The CDR3 loop reads CSARAAINSGNTIYF. The DNA for the CDR3 is TGCAGTGCTAGAGCGGCAATCAACTCTGGAAACACCATATATTTT.